This entry is about one T cell receptor (beta chain). What it recognizes is unknown. Researchers ran the PCR with 60 Vbeta and 13 Jbeta primers. The protocol was immunoSEQ multiplex PCR, while the TCRdb copy is restricted to in-frame clones and leaves out a portion. The table has approximately 180,000 clones, under 90% seen once. The germline V gene encodes CDR1 SGHDN and CDR2 FVKESK. The CDR3 sequence is 16 residues long. V lost 3 bases, J lost 6 bases, and 20 bases lay in between. This entry comes from a study of cytomegalovirus exposure and HLA in healthy donors. Study-wide points: Researchers had no immune exposure information except CMV serostatus available.

Source material: PBMCs. V and J are TRBV14 and TRBJ1-2; no reliable D call. The receptor comes from a man aged 25 to 40 in good health and CMV-seropositive. Here the CDR3 DNA reads TGTGCCAGCAGCCAGGGTTTCGTTATCCGGAGCGATGGCTACACCTTC. This gives the protein CASSQGFVIRSDGYTF.